A single sample is the source of the 3 T cell receptor beta chains below, sequenced in a study of CD8 T cells in ankylosing spondylitis (TCRdb year 2017). Results and caveats for the whole study, not just this receptor: Blood from ankylosing spondylitis patients appeared to be characterized by a TCR beta motif composed of eight highly homologous amino acid variants.

Libraries were made using 5' RACE. Reads for this sample came from an Illumina HiSeq 2500. TCRdb trimmed public reads at Q25 via fastp, called clones via MiXCR and kept in-frame beta chains. Rows are combined by CDR3 protein, so each entry shows the most common genes and DNA. This sample comprises 350,000 or so distinct CDR3 sequences, under 8.5% of them detected only once. The ten largest account for just over 14% of the sample. For these TCRs, the target antigens are not known. What was sequenced was blood, either unsorted or a sorted T cell fraction (not recorded which). These receptors all stem from a male donor with ankylosing spondylitis.

This clonotype was found a few times. The rearrangement links TRBV5-1 to TRBJ1-1; possible D gene TRBD1, 6 bases. Trimming left V 1 base short and J 0 bases short, with 13 bases between. The CDR3 has 16 amino acids. The germline V gene encodes CDR1 SGHRS and CDR2 YFSETQ. This CDR3 reads CASSLLQGTLNTEAFF. The CDR3 DNA reads as TGCGCCAGCAGCTTGCTACAGGGAACTCTGAACACTGAAGCTTTCTTT.

The table lists this clonotype with many counts. V is TRBV9 and J is TRBJ2-1; 11 bases agree with TRBD2. V dropped 3 bases and J dropped 10; count of bases not matched to a gene: 15. Germline V gene data show CDR1 as SGDLS and CDR2 as YYNGEE. This CDR3 contains 17 residues. CDR3 coding DNA: TGTGCCAGCAGCGAAAAAACCGCTAGCGGGAGGTACTTGGAGCAGTTCTTC. It is translated as CASSEKTASGRYLEQFF.

This clonotype showed up many times. It is unclear where the CDR3 begins or ends on the DNA, so no DNA is shown, and the CDR3 is as TCRdb lists it. This chain links TRBV24-1 with TRBJ2-1. A total of 18 residues make up the CDR3, ends included. Germline-derived CDR1 and CDR2 are KGHDR and SFDVKD. This CDR3 reads CALYFCQDLTIFYNEQFF.